This T cell receptor (beta chain) appears in the sequencing data of a study of blood T cell repertoires in COVID-19. Repertoires were generated with immunoSEQ multiplex PCR, while TCRdb's copy carries only in-frame clones and drops some. The sample shows fewer than 400,000 clones, around 92% of them seen only once. Trimming took 3 bases from V and 7 from J, leaving 22 bases between them. This CDR3 region has 18 residues. Germline loops: CDR1 MDHEN, CDR2 SYDVKM. The TCR sequence derives from a woman under 40 who had recovered from COVID-19. Sequences were obtained from PBMCs or T cells enriched from blood (not recorded which). This chain links TRBV28 with TRBJ1-6, with a weak D call TRBD1 (5 bases). The CDR3 DNA follows: TGTGCCAGCAGTTTTTTTACGGGGGGATTGGTGGGAAATTCACCCCTCCACTTT. It yields the protein CASSFFTGGLVGNSPLHF.